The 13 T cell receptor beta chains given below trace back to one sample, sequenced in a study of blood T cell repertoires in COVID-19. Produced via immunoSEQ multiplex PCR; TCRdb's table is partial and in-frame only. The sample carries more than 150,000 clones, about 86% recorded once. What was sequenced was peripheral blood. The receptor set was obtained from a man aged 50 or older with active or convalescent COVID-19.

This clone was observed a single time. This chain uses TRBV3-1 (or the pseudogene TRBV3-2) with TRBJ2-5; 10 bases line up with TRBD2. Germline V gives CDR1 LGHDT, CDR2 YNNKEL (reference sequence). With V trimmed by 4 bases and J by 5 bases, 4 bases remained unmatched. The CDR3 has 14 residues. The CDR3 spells CASSRSGRGETQYF. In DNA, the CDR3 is TGTGCCAGCAGCCGGAGCGGGAGGGGCGAGACCCAGTACTTC.

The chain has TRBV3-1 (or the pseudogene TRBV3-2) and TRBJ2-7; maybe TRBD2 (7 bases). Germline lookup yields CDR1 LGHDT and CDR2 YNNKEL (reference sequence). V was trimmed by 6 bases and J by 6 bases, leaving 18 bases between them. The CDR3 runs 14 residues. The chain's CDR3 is CASRRGGAAGEQYF. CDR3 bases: TGTGCCAGCAGGCGAGGGGGGGCCGCGGGCGAGCAGTACTTC.

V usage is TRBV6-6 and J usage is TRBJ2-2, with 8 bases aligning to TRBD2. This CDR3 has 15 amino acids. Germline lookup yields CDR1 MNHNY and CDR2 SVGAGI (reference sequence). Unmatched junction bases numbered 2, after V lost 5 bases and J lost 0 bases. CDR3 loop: CASSVTSANTGELFF. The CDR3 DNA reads TGTGCCAGCAGTGTGACTAGCGCGAACACCGGGGAGCTGTTTTTT.

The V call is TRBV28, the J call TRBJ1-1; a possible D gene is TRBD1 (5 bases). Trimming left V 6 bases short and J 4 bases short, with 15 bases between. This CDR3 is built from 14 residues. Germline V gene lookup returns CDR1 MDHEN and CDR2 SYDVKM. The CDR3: CASSFTERGTEAFF. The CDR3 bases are TGTGCCAGCAGCTTCACTGAAAGGGGCACTGAAGCTTTCTTT.

The CDR3 is CASSTQSGSSYNEQFF. CDR3 in DNA: TGCGCCAGCAGCACTCAATCGGGGAGCTCCTACAATGAGCAGTTCTTC. This chain uses TRBV5-1 with TRBJ2-1, with TRBD2 as a possible D gene (5 bases). V was pared by 4 bases and J by 0 bases, with 14 bases between. The CDR3 extends over 16 amino acids. Germline V CDR1 and CDR2: SGHRS, YFSETQ.

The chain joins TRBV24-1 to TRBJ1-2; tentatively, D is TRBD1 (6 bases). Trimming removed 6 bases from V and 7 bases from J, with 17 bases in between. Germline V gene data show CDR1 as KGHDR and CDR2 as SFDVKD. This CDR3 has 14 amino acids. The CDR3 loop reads CATSRGGDEAGYTF. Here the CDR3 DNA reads TGTGCCACCAGTAGGGGGGGCGACGAAGCTGGCTACACCTTC.

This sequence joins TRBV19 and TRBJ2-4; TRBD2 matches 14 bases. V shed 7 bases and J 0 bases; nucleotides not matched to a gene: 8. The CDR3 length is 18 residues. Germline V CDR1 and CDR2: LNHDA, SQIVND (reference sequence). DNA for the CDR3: TGTGCCAGTACCACGGGACTAGCGGGGGCCTTAGCCAAAAACATTCAGTACTTC. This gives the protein CASTTGLAGALAKNIQYF. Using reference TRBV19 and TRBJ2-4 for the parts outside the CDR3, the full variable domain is DGGITQSPKYLFRKEGQNVTLSCEQNLNHDAMYWYRQDPGQGLRLIYYSQIVNDFQKGDIAEGYSVSREKKESFPLTVTSAQKNPTAFYLCASTTGLAGALAKNIQYFGAGTRLSVL.

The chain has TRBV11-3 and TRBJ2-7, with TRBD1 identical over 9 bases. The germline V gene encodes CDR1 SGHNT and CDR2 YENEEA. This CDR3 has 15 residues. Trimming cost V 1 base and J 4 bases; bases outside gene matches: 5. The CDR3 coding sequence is TGTGCCAGCAGCTTAGTCGGGGACAGGGTGTACGAGCAGTACTTC. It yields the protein CASSLVGDRVYEQYF.

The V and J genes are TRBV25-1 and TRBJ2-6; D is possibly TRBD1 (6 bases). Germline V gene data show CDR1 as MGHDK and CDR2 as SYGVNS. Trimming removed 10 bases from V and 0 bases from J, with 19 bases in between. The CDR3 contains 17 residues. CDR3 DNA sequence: TGTGCCACCGCGAGAGGACAGCCCTTCTCTGGGGCCAACGTCCTGACTTTC. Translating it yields CATARGQPFSGANVLTF.

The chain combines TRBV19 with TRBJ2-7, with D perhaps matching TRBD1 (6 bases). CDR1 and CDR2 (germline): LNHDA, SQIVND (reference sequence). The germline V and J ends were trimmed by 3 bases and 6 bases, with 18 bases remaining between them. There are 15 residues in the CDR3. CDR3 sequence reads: CASSILFETGTEQYF. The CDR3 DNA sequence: TGTGCCAGTAGTATCCTTTTTGAGACAGGTACCGAGCAGTACTTC.

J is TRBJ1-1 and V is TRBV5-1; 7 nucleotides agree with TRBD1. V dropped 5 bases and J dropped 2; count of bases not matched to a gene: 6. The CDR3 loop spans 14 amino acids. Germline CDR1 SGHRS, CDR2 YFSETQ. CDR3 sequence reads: CASSSRGLNTEAFF. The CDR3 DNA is TGCGCCAGCAGTTCCAGGGGGTTAAACACTGAAGCTTTCTTT.

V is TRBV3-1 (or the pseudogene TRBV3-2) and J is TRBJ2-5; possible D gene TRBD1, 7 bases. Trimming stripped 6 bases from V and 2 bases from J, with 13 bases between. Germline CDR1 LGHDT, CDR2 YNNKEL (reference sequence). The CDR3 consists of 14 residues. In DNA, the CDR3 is TGTGCCAGCAGACCCAGGGGGGCGCAAGAGACCCAGTACTTC. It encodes CASRPRGAQETQYF.

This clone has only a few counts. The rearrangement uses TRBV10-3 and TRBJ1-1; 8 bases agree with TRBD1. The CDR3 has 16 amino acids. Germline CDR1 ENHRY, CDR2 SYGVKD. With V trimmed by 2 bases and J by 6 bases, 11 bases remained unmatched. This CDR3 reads CAISEMAGGVHSEAFF. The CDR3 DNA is TGTGCCATCAGTGAGATGGCAGGGGGCGTCCACTCTGAAGCTTTCTTT.